What follows are 9 T cell receptor beta chains derived from one specimen sequenced in a study of technical replicates of blood from a handful of donors. The repertoire was sequenced with immunoSEQ multiplex PCR; TCRdb's copy has only in-frame clones and lacks some. The data hold tens of thousands of clones, with 95% to 98% observed a single time. The material sequenced was T cells isolated from PBMCs. The receptor set was obtained from a human donor in good health.

The chain uses TRBV7-9 and TRBJ1-6; no definite D call. V lost 1 base, J lost 6 bases, and 10 bases lay in between. The CDR3 is 15 amino acids. Germline CDR1 SEHNR, CDR2 FQNEAQ (reference sequence). The CDR3 DNA is TGTGCCAGCAGCTTAGAGGTAACGGGTAATTCACCCCTCCACTTT. It specifies CASSLEVTGNSPLHF.

V usage is TRBV29-1 and J usage is TRBJ1-5, with 9 bases aligning to TRBD1. The ends lost 6 bases at V and 6 bases at J; junction bases unmatched: 6. From germline, CDR1 is SQVTM and CDR2 ANQGSEA. CDR3 length: 13 amino acids. The CDR3 loop is CSVGGQGSQPQHF. CDR3 in DNA: TGCAGCGTGGGTGGACAGGGGAGTCAGCCCCAGCATTTT.

The rearrangement uses TRBV5-1 and TRBJ1-5; 7 nucleotides match TRBD1. The CDR3 is made up of 15 amino acids. The germline V gene encodes CDR1 SGHRS and CDR2 YFSETQ. The J segment lost 3 bases and the V segment lost 4 bases, leaving 7 bases of the junction unmatched. The CDR3 region is CASSDGTALNQPQHF. Here the CDR3 DNA reads TGCGCCAGCAGCGACGGGACAGCCCTCAATCAGCCCCAGCATTTT. Supplemented by reference TRBV5-1 and TRBJ1-5, the full variable domain reads KAGVTQTPRYLIKTRGQQVTLSCSPISGHRSVSWYQQTPGQGLQFLFEYFSETQRNKGNFPGRFSGRQFSNSRSEMNVSTLELGDSALYLCASSDGTALNQPQHFGDGTRLSIL.

The chain carries TRBV6-6 and TRBJ1-5, with D tentatively TRBD1 (6 bases). There are 13 residues in the CDR3. From germline, CDR1 is MNHNY and CDR2 SVGAGI (reference sequence). Trimming left V 6 bases short and J 6 bases short, with 12 bases between. The CDR3 loop is CASRQGWSQPQHF. The CDR3, as DNA: TGTGCCAGCAGACAGGGTTGGAGTCAGCCCCAGCATTTT.

The chain joins TRBV13 to TRBJ1-2; the D gene is possibly TRBD1 (5 bases). CDR1 is PRHDT and CDR2 is FYEKMQ in the germline V gene (reference sequence). Trimming pared 6 bases from V and 2 bases from J, leaving 19 bases between. This CDR3 has 16 residues. The CDR3 DNA sequence: TGTGCCAGCAGAGGAGGGGCCATCCATTTAAACTATGGCTACACCTTC. Residues: CASRGGAIHLNYGYTF. Filled out from reference TRBV13 and TRBJ1-2, the complete variable domain reads AAGVIQSPRHLIKEKRETATLKCYPIPRHDTVYWYQQGPGQDPQFLISFYEKMQSDKGSIPDRFSAQQFSDYHSELNMSSLELGDSALYFCASRGGAIHLNYGYTFGSGTRLTVV.

The rearrangement joins TRBV29-1 to TRBJ2-2, with D tentatively TRBD1 (5 bases). Germline CDR1 reads SQVTM; CDR2 reads ANQGSEA. CDR3 length equals 14 residues. Trimming pared 1 base from V and 3 bases from J, leaving 9 bases between. Here the CDR3 DNA reads TGCAGCGTTGAAGGTACAGGATACACCGGGGAGCTGTTTTTT. Residues: CSVEGTGYTGELFF.

This rearrangement joins TRBV19 to TRBJ2-7; 10 nucleotides agree with TRBD1. This CDR3 is built from 14 residues. Germline-derived CDR1 and CDR2 are LNHDA and SQIVND (reference sequence). V lost 3 bases to trimming and J lost 1 base; unmatched junction nucleotides: 0. The DNA for the CDR3 is TGTGCCAGTAGTATGGACAGGGGGTCCTACGAGCAGTACTTC. It encodes CASSMDRGSYEQYF. The entire variable domain, with the rest obtained from reference TRBV19 and TRBJ2-7, is as follows: DGGITQSPKYLFRKEGQNVTLSCEQNLNHDAMYWYRQDPGQGLRLIYYSQIVNDFQKGDIAEGYSVSREKKESFPLTVTSAQKNPTAFYLCASSMDRGSYEQYFGPGTRLTVT.

V gene TRBV15 combines with J gene TRBJ2-4; 7 bases align to TRBD1. Germline values: CDR1 LNHNV, CDR2 YYDKDF (reference sequence). With V trimmed by 1 base and J by 8 bases, 11 bases remained unmatched. This CDR3 comprises 16 residues. CDR3 nucleotide sequence: TGTGCCACCAGCAGAGCGGAGACAGGGATAAGGGACATTCAGTACTTC. Translating it yields CATSRAETGIRDIQYF.

The rearrangement links TRBV27 to TRBJ2-1; 13 positions match TRBD2. CDR3 length: 15 amino acids. Losses at the gene ends were 8 bases for V and 9 bases for J; bases not matched to a gene: 10. Germline assignment: CDR1 MNHEY and CDR2 SMNVEV (reference sequence). CDR3 coding DNA: TGTGCCAGCGGGAAACCGGGACTAGCGGGACGTGAGCAGTTCTTC. As protein: CASGKPGLAGREQFF.